This TCR beta chain was recovered during a study of blood T cell repertoires in COVID-19. At the level of the study: Donors in the United States, Italy and Spain gave samples during acute or convalescent COVID-19. The analysed material was cDNA or gDNA that came from T cells, B-cell-depleted T cells, or PBMCs.

V shed 7 bases and J shed 1 base, with 10 bases lying between them. CDR3 length equals 14 residues. CDR1 is KGHSH and CDR2 is LQKENI in the germline V gene. This clone was seen a single time. How the authors handled the data: By means of reference gene primer amplification, nucleated cell counts were estimated. TCRdb keeps only in-frame clones here, not all; method: immunoSEQ multiplex PCR. V, J and clone size are those of that table, while D and trimming were read from the DNA. The data show 20,000 to 25,000 clones, about nine tenths seen once. The genes are TRBV18 and TRBJ2-2; D perhaps matches TRBD1 (6 bases). Material for sequencing was peripheral blood. The receptor was isolated from a man aged 45-65 years with active COVID-19. For the CDR3, the DNA is TGTGCCAGCTTATCACAGGGGAACACCGGGGAGCTGTTTTTT. This sequence encodes CASLSQGNTGELFF.